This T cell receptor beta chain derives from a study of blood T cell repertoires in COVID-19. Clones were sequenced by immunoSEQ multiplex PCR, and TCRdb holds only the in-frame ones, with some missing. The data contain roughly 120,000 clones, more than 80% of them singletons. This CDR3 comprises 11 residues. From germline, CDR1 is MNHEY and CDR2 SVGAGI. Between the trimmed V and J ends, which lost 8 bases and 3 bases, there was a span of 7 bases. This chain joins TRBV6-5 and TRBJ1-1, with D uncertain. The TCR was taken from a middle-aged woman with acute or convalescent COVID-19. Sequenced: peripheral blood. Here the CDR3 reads CASRVDTEAFF. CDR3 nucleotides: TGTGCCAGCCGGGTGGACACTGAAGCTTTCTTT.